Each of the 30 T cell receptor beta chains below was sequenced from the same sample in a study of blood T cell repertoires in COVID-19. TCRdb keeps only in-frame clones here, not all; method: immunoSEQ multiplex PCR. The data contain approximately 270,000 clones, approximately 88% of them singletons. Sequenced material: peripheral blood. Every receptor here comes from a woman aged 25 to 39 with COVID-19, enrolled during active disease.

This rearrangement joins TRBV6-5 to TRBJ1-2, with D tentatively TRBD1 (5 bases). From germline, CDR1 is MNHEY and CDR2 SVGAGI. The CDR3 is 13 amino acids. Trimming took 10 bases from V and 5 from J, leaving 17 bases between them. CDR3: CAISPAKGYGYTF. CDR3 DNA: TGTGCCATATCCCCGGCGAAGGGGTATGGCTACACCTTC.

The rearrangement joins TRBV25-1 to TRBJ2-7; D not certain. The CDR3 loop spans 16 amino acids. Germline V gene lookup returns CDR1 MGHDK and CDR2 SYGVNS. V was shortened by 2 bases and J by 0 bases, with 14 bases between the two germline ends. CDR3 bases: TGTGCCAGCAGTGAACGGTACGACTGGAGCTCCTACGAGCAGTACGTC. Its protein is CASSERYDWSSYEQYV.

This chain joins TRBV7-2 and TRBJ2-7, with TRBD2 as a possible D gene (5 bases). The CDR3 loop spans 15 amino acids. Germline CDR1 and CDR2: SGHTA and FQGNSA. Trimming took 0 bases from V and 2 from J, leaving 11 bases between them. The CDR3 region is CASSLAPGTTYEQYV. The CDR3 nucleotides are TGTGCCAGCAGCTTAGCGCCGGGAACCACCTACGAGCAGTACGTC.

The CDR3 here is CASSQGGQDSISGNTIYF. The CDR3 coding sequence is TGTGCCAGCAGCCAAGGGGGCCAGGACTCGATCTCTGGAAACACCATATATTTT. The chain employs TRBV7-9 and TRBJ1-3; TRBD1 matches 7 bases. The germline V gene has CDR1 SEHNR and CDR2 FQNEAQ (reference sequence). The V and J ends lost 5 bases and 0 bases, in that order; junction bases with no gene match: 13. The CDR3 consists of 18 residues. Filled out from reference TRBV7-9 and TRBJ1-3, the complete variable domain reads DTGVSQNPRHKITKRGQNVTFRCDPISEHNRLYWYRQTLGQGPEFLTYFQNEAQLEKSRLLSDRFSAERPKGSFSTLEIQRTEQGDSAMYLCASSQGGQDSISGNTIYFGEGSWLTVV.

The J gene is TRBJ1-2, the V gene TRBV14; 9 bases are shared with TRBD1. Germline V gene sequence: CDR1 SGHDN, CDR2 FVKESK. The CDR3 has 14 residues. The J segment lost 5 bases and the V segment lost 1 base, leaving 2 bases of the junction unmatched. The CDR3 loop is CASSQGTGVYGYTF. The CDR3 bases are TGTGCCAGCAGCCAAGGGACAGGGGTGTATGGCTACACCTTC.

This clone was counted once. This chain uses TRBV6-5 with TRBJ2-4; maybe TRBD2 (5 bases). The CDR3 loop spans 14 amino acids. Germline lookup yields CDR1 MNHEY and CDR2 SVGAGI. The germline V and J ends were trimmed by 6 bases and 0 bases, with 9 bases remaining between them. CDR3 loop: CASRERLAKNIQYF. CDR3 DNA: TGTGCCAGCAGGGAGCGGCTAGCCAAAAACATTCAGTACTTC.

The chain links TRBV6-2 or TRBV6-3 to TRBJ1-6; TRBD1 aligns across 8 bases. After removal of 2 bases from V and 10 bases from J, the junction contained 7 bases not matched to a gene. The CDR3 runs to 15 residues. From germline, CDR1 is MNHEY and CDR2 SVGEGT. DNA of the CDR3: TGTGCCAGCAGTTACGTCGCAGGGGGCGTCTCACCCCTCCACTTT. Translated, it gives CASSYVAGGVSPLHF.

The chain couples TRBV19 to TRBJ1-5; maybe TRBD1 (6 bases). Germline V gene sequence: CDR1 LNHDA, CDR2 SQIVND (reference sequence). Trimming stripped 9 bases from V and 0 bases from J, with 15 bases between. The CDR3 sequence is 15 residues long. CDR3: CASQARGGSNQPQHF. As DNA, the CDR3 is TGTGCCAGCCAGGCAAGGGGGGGTAGCAATCAGCCCCAGCATTTT.

As DNA, the CDR3 is TGTGCCACCAGCAACCCCGGGATCAGCTCCTACAATGAGCAGTTCTTC. Translating it yields CATSNPGISSYNEQFF. The V and J genes are TRBV15 and TRBJ2-1; D is perhaps TRBD2 (5 bases). The CDR3 runs to 16 residues. Trimming took 4 bases from V and 0 from J, leaving 13 bases between them. CDR1 is LNHNV and CDR2 is YYDKDF in the germline V gene (reference sequence).

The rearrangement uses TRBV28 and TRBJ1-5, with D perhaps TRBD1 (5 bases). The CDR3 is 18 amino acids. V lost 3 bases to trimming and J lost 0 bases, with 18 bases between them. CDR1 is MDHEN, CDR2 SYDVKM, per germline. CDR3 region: CASSFSPHGRDSNQPQHF. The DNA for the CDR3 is TGTGCCAGCAGTTTTTCCCCCCATGGCAGGGATAGCAATCAGCCCCAGCATTTT.

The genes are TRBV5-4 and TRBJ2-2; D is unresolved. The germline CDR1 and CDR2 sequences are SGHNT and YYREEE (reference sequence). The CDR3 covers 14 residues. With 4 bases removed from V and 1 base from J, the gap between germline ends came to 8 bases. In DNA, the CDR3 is TGTGCCAGCAGCGTTATTAAGAACACCGGGGAGCTGTTTTTT. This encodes CASSVIKNTGELFF. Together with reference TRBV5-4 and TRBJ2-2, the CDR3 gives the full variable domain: ETGVTQSPTHLIKTRGQQVTLRCSSQSGHNTVSWYQQALGQGPQFIFQYYREEENGRGNFPPRFSGLQFPNYSSELNVNALELDDSALYLCASSVIKNTGELFFGEGSRLTVL.

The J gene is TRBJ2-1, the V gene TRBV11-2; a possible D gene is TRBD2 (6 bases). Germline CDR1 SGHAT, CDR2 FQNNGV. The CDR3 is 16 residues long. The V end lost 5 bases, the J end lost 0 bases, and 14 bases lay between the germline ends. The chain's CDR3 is CASSRSGGSSYNEQFF. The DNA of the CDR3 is TGTGCCAGCAGCCGCTCTGGGGGGAGCTCCTACAATGAGCAGTTCTTC. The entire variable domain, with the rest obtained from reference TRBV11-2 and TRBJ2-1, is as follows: EAGVAQSPRYKIIEKRQSVAFWCNPISGHATLYWYQQILGQGPKLLIQFQNNGVVDDSQLPKDRFSAERLKGVDSTLKIQPAKLEDSAVYLCASSRSGGSSYNEQFFGPGTRLTVL.

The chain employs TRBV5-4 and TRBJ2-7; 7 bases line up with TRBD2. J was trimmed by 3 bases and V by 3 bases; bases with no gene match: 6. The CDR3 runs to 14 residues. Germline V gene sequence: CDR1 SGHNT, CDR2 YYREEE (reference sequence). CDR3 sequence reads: CASSSWGEGYEQYF. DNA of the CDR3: TGTGCCAGCAGCTCTTGGGGGGAGGGCTACGAGCAGTACTTC.

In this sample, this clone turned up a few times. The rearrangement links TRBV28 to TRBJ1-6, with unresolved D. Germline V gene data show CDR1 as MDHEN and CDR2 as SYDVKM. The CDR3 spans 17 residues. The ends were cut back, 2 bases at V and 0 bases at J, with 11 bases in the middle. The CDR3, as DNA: TGTGCCAGCAGTTTAATTTTTTCAGGCTCCTATAATTCACCCCTCCACTTT. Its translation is CASSLIFSGSYNSPLHF.

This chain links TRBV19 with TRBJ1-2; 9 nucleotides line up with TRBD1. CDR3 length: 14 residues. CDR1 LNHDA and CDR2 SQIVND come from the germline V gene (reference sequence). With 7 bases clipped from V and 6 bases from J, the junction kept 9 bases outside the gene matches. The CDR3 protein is CASKATGGGNGYTF. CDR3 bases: TGTGCCAGTAAAGCGACAGGGGGAGGTAATGGCTACACCTTC.

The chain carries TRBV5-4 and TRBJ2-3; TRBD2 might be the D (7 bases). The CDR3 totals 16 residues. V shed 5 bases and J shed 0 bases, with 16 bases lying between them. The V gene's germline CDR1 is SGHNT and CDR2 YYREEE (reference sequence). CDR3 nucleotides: TGTGCCAGCAGAACGGAGGGGGGGCCGAGCACAGATACGCAGTATTTT. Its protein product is CASRTEGGPSTDTQYF.

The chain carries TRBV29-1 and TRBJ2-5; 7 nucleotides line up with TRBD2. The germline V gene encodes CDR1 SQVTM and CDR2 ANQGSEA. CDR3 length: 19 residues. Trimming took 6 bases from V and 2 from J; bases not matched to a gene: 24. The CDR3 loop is CSVRRSLSMGEGPQETQYF. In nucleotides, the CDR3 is TGCAGCGTCCGACGGTCGTTGAGTATGGGGGAGGGGCCTCAAGAGACCCAGTACTTC.

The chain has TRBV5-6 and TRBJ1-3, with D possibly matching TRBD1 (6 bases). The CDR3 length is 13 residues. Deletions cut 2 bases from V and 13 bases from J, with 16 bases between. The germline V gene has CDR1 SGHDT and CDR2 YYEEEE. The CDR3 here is CASSFIEVDRIYF. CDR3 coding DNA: TGTGCCAGCAGCTTTATAGAAGTCGACAGGATATATTTT.

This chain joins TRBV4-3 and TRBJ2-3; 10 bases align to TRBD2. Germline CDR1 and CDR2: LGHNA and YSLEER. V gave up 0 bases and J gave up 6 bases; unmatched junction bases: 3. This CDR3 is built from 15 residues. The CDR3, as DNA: TGCGCCAGCAGCCAAGACAAGCGGGGGGGCGATACGCAGTATTTT. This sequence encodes CASSQDKRGGDTQYF.

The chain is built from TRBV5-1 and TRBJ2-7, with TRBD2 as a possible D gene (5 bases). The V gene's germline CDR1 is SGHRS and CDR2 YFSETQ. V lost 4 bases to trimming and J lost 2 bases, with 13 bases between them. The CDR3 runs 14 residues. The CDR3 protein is CASSPDSFPYEQYF. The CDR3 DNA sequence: TGCGCCAGCAGCCCGGACTCCTTTCCCTACGAGCAGTACTTC.

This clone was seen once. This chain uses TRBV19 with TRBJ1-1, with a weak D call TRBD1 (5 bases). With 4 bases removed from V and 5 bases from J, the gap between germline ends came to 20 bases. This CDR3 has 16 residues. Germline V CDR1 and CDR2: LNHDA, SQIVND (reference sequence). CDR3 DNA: TGTGCCAGTAGTACGATCCACAGGTCTCAAGGGACTGAAGCTTTCTTT. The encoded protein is CASSTIHRSQGTEAFF.

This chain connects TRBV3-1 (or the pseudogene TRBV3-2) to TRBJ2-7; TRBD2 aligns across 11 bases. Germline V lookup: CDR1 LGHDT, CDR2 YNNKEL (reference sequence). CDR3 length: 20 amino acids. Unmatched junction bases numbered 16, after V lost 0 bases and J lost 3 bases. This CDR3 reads CASSQDPGSGGAYLDYEQYF. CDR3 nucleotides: TGTGCCAGCAGCCAAGATCCGGGTAGCGGGGGGGCGTATCTTGACTACGAGCAGTACTTC.

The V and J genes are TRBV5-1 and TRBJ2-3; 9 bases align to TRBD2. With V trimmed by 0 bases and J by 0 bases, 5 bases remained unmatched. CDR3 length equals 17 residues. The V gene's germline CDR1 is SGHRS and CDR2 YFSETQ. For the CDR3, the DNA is TGCGCCAGCAGCTTGGCGGGACTAGCTCGTAGCACAGATACGCAGTATTTT. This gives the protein CASSLAGLARSTDTQYF.

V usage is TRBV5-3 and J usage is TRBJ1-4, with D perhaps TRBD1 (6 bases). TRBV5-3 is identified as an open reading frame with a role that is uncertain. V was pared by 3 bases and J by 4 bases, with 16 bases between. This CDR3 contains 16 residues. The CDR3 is CARSYEGVVGNEKLFF. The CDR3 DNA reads TGTGCCAGAAGCTATGAGGGGGTAGTGGGTAATGAAAAACTGTTTTTT.

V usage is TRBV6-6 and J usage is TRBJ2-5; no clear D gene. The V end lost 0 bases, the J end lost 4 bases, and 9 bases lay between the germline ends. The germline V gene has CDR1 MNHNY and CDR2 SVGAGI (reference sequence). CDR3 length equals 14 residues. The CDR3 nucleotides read TGTGCCAGCAGTTACTCGACGGCAGGAGAGACCCAGTACTTC. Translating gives CASSYSTAGETQYF.

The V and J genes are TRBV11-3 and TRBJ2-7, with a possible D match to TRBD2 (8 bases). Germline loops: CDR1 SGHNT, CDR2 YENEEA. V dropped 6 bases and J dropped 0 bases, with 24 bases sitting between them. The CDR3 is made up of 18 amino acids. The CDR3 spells CASSRGGDRAGSSYEQYV. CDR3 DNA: TGTGCCAGCAGTCGGGGGGGAGACAGGGCTGGGAGCTCCTACGAGCAGTACGTC.

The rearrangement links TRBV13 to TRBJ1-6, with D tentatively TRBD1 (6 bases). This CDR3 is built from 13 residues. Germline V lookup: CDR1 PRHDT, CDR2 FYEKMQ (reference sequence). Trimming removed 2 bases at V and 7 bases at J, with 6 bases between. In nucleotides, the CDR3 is TGTGCCAGCAGCTTACAGGGGAATTCACCCCTCCACTTT. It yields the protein CASSLQGNSPLHF.

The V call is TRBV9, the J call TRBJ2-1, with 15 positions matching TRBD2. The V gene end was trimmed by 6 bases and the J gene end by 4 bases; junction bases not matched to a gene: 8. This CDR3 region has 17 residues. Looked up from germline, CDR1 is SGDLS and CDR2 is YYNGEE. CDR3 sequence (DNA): TGTGCCAGCACCGCCGGGACTAGCGGGAGGAGGTACAATGAGCAGTTCTTC. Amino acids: CASTAGTSGRRYNEQFF.

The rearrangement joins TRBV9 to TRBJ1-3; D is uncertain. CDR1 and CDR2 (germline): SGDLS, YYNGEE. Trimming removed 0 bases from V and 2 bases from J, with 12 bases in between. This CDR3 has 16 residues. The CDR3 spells CASSVGIVRTGNTIYF. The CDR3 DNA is TGTGCCAGCAGCGTAGGCATTGTCAGAACTGGAAACACCATATATTTT.

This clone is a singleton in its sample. The CDR3 is CASSLYVAGWTEAFF. The CDR3 DNA reads TGTGCCAGCAGTTTATATGTTGCAGGGTGGACTGAAGCTTTCTTT. The V call is TRBV28, the J call TRBJ1-1; D is possibly TRBD1 (5 bases). V was cut by 1 base and J by 5 bases, with 14 bases left in between. Germline loops: CDR1 MDHEN, CDR2 SYDVKM. The CDR3 loop spans 15 amino acids.